Described below is a single T cell receptor beta chain sequence and its context. The antigen remains unidentified. This entry comes from a study of STAT5B mutations in CD4+ large granular lymphocyte leukemia. Study context: Among healthy controls, a particular HLA allele went with more CDR3 'QG' motifs. Overall study results and limits: No patients shared main leukemic clonotypes, though about 24% appeared at low frequency elsewhere. Higher CD4+ than CD8+ T-LGLL clonality might reflect small sample size.

Sequencing used immunoSEQ multiplex PCR; TCRdb keeps in-frame clones, though not all of them. The sample records roughly 34,000 clones, 80% to 90% being singletons. This TCR derives from a human donor in good health. Source material: CD4+ T cells from blood buffy coats.

The CDR3: CASSREVPSGEQYF. The CDR3 DNA is TGTGCCAGCAGCCGAGAGGTTCCGTCGGGGGAGCAGTACTTC. The gene calls are TRBV7-8 and TRBJ2-7; D is possibly TRBD2 (5 bases). The CDR3 consists of 14 residues. The V gene lost 5 bases and the J gene lost 7 bases, with 18 bases spanning the gap. Per germline, CDR1 SGHVS and CDR2 FQNEAQ. Supplemented by reference TRBV7-8 and TRBJ2-7, the full variable domain reads GAGVSQSPRYKVAKRGQDVALRCDPISGHVSLFWYQQALGQGPEFLTYFQNEAQLDKSGLPSDRFFAERPEGSVSTLKIQRTQQEDSAVYLCASSREVPSGEQYFGPGTRLTVT.